This entry lists 13 T cell receptor beta chains sequenced from one sample in a study of beta chain features in type 1 diabetes. Their antigen targets remain unknown. TCRB transcripts that were expressed got sequenced, as all of the isolated RNA had been reverse transcribed. Sequenced by immunoSEQ multiplex PCR; TCRdb stores in-frame clones only, minus some. The table records about 190,000 clones, around 8% of them present only once. Study-wide findings and caveats: Shorter TCRB CDR3s, moderately but significantly so, were found in Type 1 diabetes patients in all four CD4+ subsets.

What was sequenced was central memory CD4+ T cells from blood. These receptors were obtained from a woman in her forties with type 1 diabetes.

J is TRBJ2-2 and V is TRBV11-2; 10 bases align to TRBD2. CDR3 size: 15 residues. V trimming: 0 bases; J trimming: 7 bases; junction bases outside the gene matches: 2. The V gene's germline CDR1 is SGHAT and CDR2 FQNNGV. CDR3 nucleotide sequence: TGTGCCAGCAGCTTAGACGCTAGCGGGGGCGGGGAGCTGTTTTTT. Translation: CASSLDASGGGELFF.

This clone was seen at least ten times. The chain has TRBV5-1 and TRBJ2-6, with 7 bases that match TRBD1. Per germline, CDR1 SGHRS and CDR2 YFSETQ. The V segment lost 1 base and the J segment 1 base; nucleotides outside the gene matches: 2. The CDR3 spans 16 residues. CDR3 residues: CASSLWDSSGANVLTF. The CDR3 coding sequence is TGCGCCAGCAGCTTGTGGGACAGTTCTGGGGCCAACGTCCTGACTTTC.

At least ten counts were recorded for this clone. The V call is TRBV19, the J call TRBJ1-5, with D tentatively TRBD1 (6 bases). The CDR3 is 15 residues long. Between the trimmed V and J ends, which lost 3 bases and 0 bases, there was a span of 9 bases. Germline assignment: CDR1 LNHDA and CDR2 SQIVND (reference sequence). The CDR3 region has the DNA TGTGCCAGTAGTATCCAAGGGGGTAGCAATCAGCCCCAGCATTTT. It yields the protein CASSIQGGSNQPQHF.

This clone has just a few counts. The V call is TRBV5-6, the J call TRBJ2-5; D remains unclear. Germline lookup yields CDR1 SGHDT and CDR2 YYEEEE. V was cut by 2 bases and J by 0 bases, with 11 bases left in between. CDR3 length equals 15 residues. The CDR3 protein is CASSLTLTNQETQYF. The CDR3 nucleotides are TGTGCCAGCAGCTTAACCCTTACAAACCAAGAGACCCAGTACTTC.

The V gene is TRBV13, the J gene TRBJ2-3; 12 bases line up with TRBD2. The CDR3 is 18 residues long. The trim removed 4 bases at V and 2 bases at J, leaving 10 bases unmatched. CDR1 and CDR2 (germline): PRHDT, FYEKMQ (reference sequence). CDR3 in amino acids: CASSSSSWTSGVTDTQYF. For the CDR3, the DNA is TGTGCCAGCAGCTCCAGCTCCTGGACTAGCGGGGTCACAGATACGCAGTATTTT.

This clone showed up just a few times. The chain carries TRBV19 and TRBJ2-7, with D possibly matching TRBD2 (6 bases). In germline, CDR1 is LNHDA, CDR2 SQIVND (reference sequence). The CDR3 sequence is 14 residues long. Between the trimmed V and J ends, which lost 1 base and 2 bases, there was a span of 9 bases. DNA for the CDR3: TGTGCCAGTAGTATAGCCGGGAGAGCCTACGAGCAGTACTTC. Translation: CASSIAGRAYEQYF.

The sample holds a few counts of this clone. The genes are TRBV18 and TRBJ2-2; 7 positions match TRBD2. Looked up from germline, CDR1 is KGHSH and CDR2 is LQKENI. Germline trimming cut 3 bases from V and 7 bases from J; bases unmatched to any gene: 8. This CDR3 spans 15 amino acids. The CDR3 DNA follows: TGTGCCAGCTCACCTCTGCGGGAGTCCGGCGGGGAGCTGTTTTTT. Translated: CASSPLRESGGELFF.

This clone came up a few times. V is TRBV2 and J is TRBJ1-2; tentative D call: TRBD1 (6 bases). Germline lookup yields CDR1 SNHLY and CDR2 FYNNEI. The CDR3 covers 16 residues. V lost 1 base and J lost 0, with 12 bases in between. The CDR3 loop reads CASSEDRVRANYGYTF. The CDR3 DNA follows: TGTGCCAGCAGTGAAGACAGGGTTCGAGCTAACTATGGCTACACCTTC.

This clone has only a few counts. V usage is TRBV4-2 and J usage is TRBJ1-5, with D uncertain. The germline V and J ends were trimmed by 6 bases and 5 bases, with 8 bases remaining between them. Germline CDR1 reads LGHNA; CDR2 reads YNFKEQ. The CDR3 sequence is 12 residues long. This CDR3 is CASSHEDQPQHF. DNA of the CDR3: TGTGCCAGCAGTCATGAGGATCAGCCCCAGCATTTT.

In the case of this clone: The same CDR3 can be traced to other DNA sequences in this sample. This sequence joins TRBV6-5 and TRBJ2-7; 9 bases map to TRBD1. V was pared by 0 bases and J by 3 bases, with 3 bases of the junction left unmatched. The CDR3 totals 15 residues. Germline V gene data show CDR1 as MNHEY and CDR2 as SVGAGI. The CDR3 DNA is TGTGCCAGCAGTTACTCCCCGGGACAGGGCTACGAGCAGTACTTC. Its protein product is CASSYSPGQGYEQYF.

This chain connects TRBV6-5 to TRBJ2-3; TRBD1 is a possible D gene (5 bases). The CDR3 extends over 13 amino acids. Deletions cut 10 bases from V and 2 bases from J, with 13 bases between. Per germline, CDR1 MNHEY and CDR2 SVGAGI. In DNA, the CDR3 is TGTGCCACCCGGACACACTCCACAGATACGCAGTATTTT. It specifies CATRTHSTDTQYF.

This clone was counted a single time. This sequence joins TRBV6-5 and TRBJ2-2; 9 nucleotides match TRBD1. CDR1 is MNHEY, CDR2 SVGAGI, per germline. CDR3 length equals 14 residues. The V gene end was trimmed by 7 bases and the J gene end by 3 bases; junction bases not matched to a gene: 3. DNA for the CDR3: TGTGCCAGCAACTGGGACAGGGACACCGGGGAGCTGTTTTTT. The encoded protein is CASNWDRDTGELFF.

The table lists this clone with many counts. The V call is TRBV7-9, the J call TRBJ2-5, with D perhaps TRBD1 (6 bases). This CDR3 is built from 13 residues. Germline V gene data show CDR1 as SEHNR and CDR2 as FQNEAQ (reference sequence). V lost 6 bases to trimming and J lost 3 bases, with 11 bases between them. The DNA of the CDR3 is TGTGCCAGCAGATTCTCAGGGGAAGAGACCCAGTACTTC. It codes for CASRFSGEETQYF.